This T cell receptor beta chain came from a study of blood T cell repertoires in COVID-19. Looking at the study overall: The United States, Italy and Spain supplied acute and convalescent COVID-19 samples. PBMCs, B-cell-depleted T cells, or T cells provided the cDNA or gDNA that made up the material.

As processed by the authors: Scientists estimated how many nucleated cells there were by amplifying reference gene primers. This table comes from immunoSEQ multiplex PCR, and its TCRdb copy is limited to in-frame clones, with some not included. The V and J calls and clone size come from that table; D and trimming were worked out from the DNA. The sample holds about 160,000 clones; around 84% are singletons and the top ten take around 1.1%. There are 13 residues in the CDR3. Germline CDR1 reads MDHEN; CDR2 reads SYDVKM. V was cut by 5 bases and J by 2 bases, with 8 bases left in between. What was sequenced was peripheral blood. The chain links TRBV28 to TRBJ2-3, with D perhaps TRBD1 (5 bases). The TCR sequence derives from a man aged 40-49 years with acute or convalescent COVID-19. CDR3 sequence reads: CASSKGPTDTQYF. CDR3 nucleotides: TGTGCCAGCAGTAAGGGGCCCACAGATACGCAGTATTTT.